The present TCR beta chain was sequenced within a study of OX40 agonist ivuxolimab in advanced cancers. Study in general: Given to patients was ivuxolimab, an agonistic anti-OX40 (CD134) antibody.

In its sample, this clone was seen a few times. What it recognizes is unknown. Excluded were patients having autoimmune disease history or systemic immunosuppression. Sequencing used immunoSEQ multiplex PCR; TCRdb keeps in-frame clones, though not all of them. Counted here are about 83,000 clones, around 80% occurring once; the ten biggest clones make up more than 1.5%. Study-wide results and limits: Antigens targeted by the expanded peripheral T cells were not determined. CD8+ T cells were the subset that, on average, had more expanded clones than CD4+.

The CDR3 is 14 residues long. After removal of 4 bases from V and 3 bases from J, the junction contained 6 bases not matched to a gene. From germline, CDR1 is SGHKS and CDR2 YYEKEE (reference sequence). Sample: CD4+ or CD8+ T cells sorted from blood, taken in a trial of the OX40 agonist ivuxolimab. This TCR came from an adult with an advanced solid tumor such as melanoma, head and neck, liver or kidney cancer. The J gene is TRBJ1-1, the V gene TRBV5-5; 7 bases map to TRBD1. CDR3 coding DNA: TGTGCCAGCAGCGGATCAGGGGGTTACACTGAAGCTTTCTTT. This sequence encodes CASSGSGGYTEAFF.